This TCR beta chain was observed in a study of shared clonotypes between healthy human individuals. Study context: Each donor had three CD4 naive, three CD4 memory, two CD8 naive and one CD8 memory plate.

This clone was picked up a small number of times. Data came from immunoSEQ multiplex PCR; TCRdb stores just in-frame clones and leaves some out. The table lists hundreds of thousands of clones, about 74% of them singletons. CDR1 is SNHLY, CDR2 FYNNEI, per germline. The CDR3 covers 15 residues. Trimming cost V 8 bases and J 6 bases; bases outside gene matches: 13. This receptor was obtained from a woman in her twenties or thirties in good health. The sample consisted of memory CD4+ T cells sorted from blood. The sample's subset: CD45RA-negative fraction. The chain couples TRBV2 to TRBJ2-1, with 7 positions matching TRBD1. Here the CDR3 DNA reads TGTGCCAGCCCCTCGGGCCAGGGGGAGATCAATGAGCAGTTCTTC. This translates into CASPSGQGEINEQFF.